This TCR beta chain was obtained from a study of T cell responses to AZD1222 COVID-19 vaccine. On the study more broadly: Pooling covered second doses at about 4 or about 12 weeks. Findings and limits, study-wide: Reportedly, nearly half of unique spike TCRs recognized epitopes outside B.1.351/B.1.1.7 mutations. Receipt of two AZD1222 doses was followed by a rise in Spike-specific TCR breadth and depth. Donors skewed white British and female; clonal diversity was possibly underestimated.

As for this clone: What it binds is not known.

This CDR3 region has 16 residues. The germline V and J ends were trimmed by 5 bases and 0 bases, with 14 bases remaining between them. Germline V CDR1 and CDR2: SGHTA, FQGNSA. The data were produced by immunoSEQ multiplex PCR, yet TCRdb's version contains in-frame clones alone and is incomplete. The table shows more than 85,000 clones, with under 95% occurring only once. Sample: peripheral blood, taken on day 0 of AZD1222 vaccination. The sequence was collected from an adult in good health. The V and J genes are TRBV7-2 and TRBJ1-3; D possibly corresponds to TRBD1 (6 bases). The CDR3 DNA follows: TGTGCCAGCAGCACACAGGGACGTTTCTCTGGAAACACCATATATTTT. This encodes CASSTQGRFSGNTIYF. Looking up the rest from reference TRBV7-2 and TRBJ1-3 gives the full variable domain: GAGVSQSPSNKVTEKGKDVELRCDPISGHTALYWYRQSLGQGLEFLIYFQGNSAPDKSGLPSDRFSAERTGGSVSTLTIQRTQQEDSAVYLCASSTQGRFSGNTIYFGEGSWLTVV.